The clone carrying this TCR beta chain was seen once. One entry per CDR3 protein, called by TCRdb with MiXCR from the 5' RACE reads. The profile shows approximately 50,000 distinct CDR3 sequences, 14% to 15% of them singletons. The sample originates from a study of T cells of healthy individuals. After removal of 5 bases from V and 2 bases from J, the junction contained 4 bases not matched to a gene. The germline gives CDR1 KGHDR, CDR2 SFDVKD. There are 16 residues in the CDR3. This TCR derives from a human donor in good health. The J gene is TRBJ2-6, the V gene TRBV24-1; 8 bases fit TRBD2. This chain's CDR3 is CATSVAGGPGANVLTF. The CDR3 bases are TGTGCCACCAGTGTCGCGGGAGGCCCTGGGGCCAACGTCCTGACTTTC.